Listed here is a single T cell receptor (beta chain). The sample belongs to a study of blood T cell repertoires in COVID-19. The CDR3 contains 12 residues. Trimming pared 4 bases from V and 6 bases from J, leaving 7 bases between. From germline, CDR1 is SGHTA and CDR2 FQGNSA. Grouping used clinical history reported by participants in a survey and questionnaire. Under the authors' procedure: Researchers report that nucleated cell counts were estimated from reference gene primer amplification. The repertoire was sequenced with immunoSEQ multiplex PCR; TCRdb's copy has only in-frame clones and lacks some. From that table come the V and J calls and clone size; the DNA was used to work out D and trimming. The sample carries some 150,000 clones, roughly 88% recorded once.

The V gene is TRBV7-2, the J gene TRBJ1-3; D ambiguous. The material sequenced was PBMCs or T cells enriched from blood (not recorded which). The clonotype originates from a woman in her 30s with acute COVID-19. The CDR3 spells CASSSLLNTIYF. The CDR3 nucleotides read TGTGCCAGCAGCTCACTTTTAAACACCATATATTTT.